The present TCR beta chain was sequenced within a study of chemoradiotherapy in HPV16-positive cancers. For the study at large: A couple of HPV16-positive patients' cells yielded candidate HPV-specific clones and common motifs. Overall study findings and caveats: Non-HPV-specific T cells did not expand in tumors during treatment, whereas candidate HPV-specific clones and E7-related motifs did.

Repeated repertoire sampling spanned the course of chemoradiotherapy. Clones were read by immunoSEQ multiplex PCR, and TCRdb kept only the in-frame ones, dropping some. The table includes over a thousand clones, about 84% detected once. The length of the CDR3 is 15 residues. V dropped 0 bases and J dropped 8 bases, with 15 bases sitting between them. The germline V gene has CDR1 SGHRS and CDR2 YFSETQ. With respect to this clone: As yet, its antigen is unknown.

This TCR derives from a human donor with HPV-associated anogenital cancer. This specimen consisted of tumor tissue, obtained from a patient who underwent chemoradiotherapy. The chain carries TRBV5-1 and TRBJ2-1, with D perhaps matching TRBD1 or TRBD2 (5 bases each). CDR3 nucleotide sequence: TGCGCCAGCAGCTTGGGTTGGGGGATCGCCCATGAGCAGTTCTTC. This gives the protein CASSLGWGIAHEQFF.